This T cell receptor beta chain was profiled in a study of beta chain features in type 1 diabetes. Looking at the study overall: All of the samples together had over 90 million sorted cells examined.

Study-wide results and limits: Patients with type 1 diabetes carried fewer insertions and had more deletions at their VDJ junctions. Among patients with Type 1 diabetes, TCRB CDR3s were moderately but significantly shorter in every one of the four CD4+ subsets.

Germline values: CDR1 SEHNR, CDR2 FQNEAQ (reference sequence). The CDR3 consists of 13 residues. The V gene lost 2 bases and the J gene lost 6 bases, with 7 bases spanning the gap. This clone turned up a few times. No antigen is known for it. Of the isolated RNA, all was reverse transcribed, and so the sequenced material was expressed TCRB transcripts. Profiled with immunoSEQ multiplex PCR; TCRdb holds only in-frame clones, not every one. The table includes around 160,000 clones, over 55% detected once. The source material was naive CD4+ T cells from blood. The chain is built from TRBV7-9 and TRBJ2-2; D is uncertain. The receptor was isolated from a man aged 25 to 40 with type 1 diabetes. Written as DNA, the CDR3 is TGTGCCAGCAGCTTAATTTCCCCCGGGGAGCTGTTTTTT. Protein: CASSLISPGELFF.